The 31 T cell receptor beta chains below all came from one sample that was sequenced in a study of OX40 agonist ivuxolimab in advanced cancers. The table came from immunoSEQ multiplex PCR; TCRdb's copy has only in-frame clones and leaves some out. The sample holds about 71,000 clones; 86% are singletons and the top ten take approximately 0.99%. The sample consisted of CD4+ or CD8+ T cells sorted from blood, taken in a trial of the OX40 agonist ivuxolimab. Receptors were obtained from an adult with an advanced solid tumor such as melanoma, head and neck, liver or kidney cancer.

This sequence joins TRBV18 and TRBJ2-5, with TRBD1 matching over 10 bases. Germline V CDR1 and CDR2: KGHSH, LQKENI. The ends lost 6 bases at V and 2 bases at J; junction bases unmatched: 3. The CDR3 has 14 residues. The CDR3 bases are TGTGCCAGCTCCGGGGACAGGGGACAAGAGACCCAGTACTTC. Its translation is CASSGDRGQETQYF.

The genes are TRBV5-6 and TRBJ2-5, with D maybe TRBD1 (8 bases). The CDR3 is made up of 14 amino acids. V was trimmed by 0 bases and J by 4 bases, leaving 10 bases between them. Germline CDR1 is SGHDT and CDR2 is YYEEEE. The CDR3 nucleotides read TGTGCCAGCAGCTTGGACAGGGGGGGAGAGACCCAGTACTTC. Protein: CASSLDRGGETQYF.

Turning to this clone: Distinct nucleotide sequences in the sample also encode this CDR3. J is TRBJ1-2 and V is TRBV28; no clear D. This CDR3 is built from 12 residues. The germline CDR1 and CDR2 sequences are MDHEN and SYDVKM. Trimming cost V 2 bases and J 2 bases, with 3 bases left between them. CDR3 amino acids: CASSLGNYGYTF. The DNA of the CDR3 is TGTGCCAGCAGTTTAGGGAACTATGGCTACACCTTC.

The chain recombines TRBV2 with TRBJ2-2; possibly TRBD1 or TRBD2 for D (7 bases each). This CDR3 spans 16 amino acids. V lost 5 bases to trimming and J lost 2 bases, with 15 bases between them. CDR1 and CDR2 (germline): SNHLY, FYNNEI. CDR3 DNA sequence: TGTGCCAGCAGTTCAGGGGGAGGGAGAAACACCGGGGAGCTGTTTTTT. Protein sequence: CASSSGGGRNTGELFF.

The chain carries TRBV5-5 and TRBJ1-3, with 8 bases identical to TRBD1. V lost 4 bases to trimming and J lost 4 bases; unmatched junction nucleotides: 7. The germline V gene has CDR1 SGHKS and CDR2 YYEKEE (reference sequence). The CDR3 covers 15 residues. In nucleotides, the CDR3 is TGTGCCAGCAGCATCCAGGGGGCGGACGGAAACACCATATATTTT. It specifies CASSIQGADGNTIYF.

The chain links TRBV6-5 to TRBJ2-2; D is uncertain. Germline V gene data show CDR1 as MNHEY and CDR2 as SVGAGI. V lost 6 bases and J lost 5, with 4 bases in between. The CDR3 consists of 11 residues. The CDR3 bases are TGTGCCAGCAGCAGAACCGGGGAGCTGTTTTTT. This encodes CASSRTGELFF.

V is TRBV25-1 and J is TRBJ2-3; 9 bases fit TRBD2. V lost 0 bases, J lost 0 bases, and 7 bases stayed unmatched. The CDR3 loop spans 18 amino acids. In germline, CDR1 is MGHDK, CDR2 SYGVNS. The CDR3 nucleotides are TGTGCCAGCAGTGAATATGCGGGAGGGCCTCCTAGCACAGATACGCAGTATTTT. Its protein is CASSEYAGGPPSTDTQYF.

This chain joins TRBV11-3 and TRBJ2-2; D is perhaps TRBD1 or TRBD2 (5 bases each). The ends were cut back, 3 bases at V and 4 bases at J, with 9 bases in the middle. Germline V gene data show CDR1 as SGHNT and CDR2 as YENEEA. The CDR3 covers 14 residues. CDR3 sequence: CASSFNGGTGELFF. CDR3 nucleotides: TGTGCCAGCAGCTTCAATGGGGGCACCGGGGAGCTGTTTTTT.

The rearrangement uses TRBV5-4 and TRBJ2-3; TRBD2 matches at 14 bases. Unmatched junction bases numbered 8, after V lost 4 bases and J lost 1 base. CDR1 is SGHNT and CDR2 is YYREEE in the germline V gene (reference sequence). The CDR3 has 18 residues. In DNA, the CDR3 is TGTGCCAGCAGCGGCGGGACTAGCGGGAGTTGGCGCACAGATACGCAGTATTTT. It codes for CASSGGTSGSWRTDTQYF.

The chain recombines TRBV4-1 with TRBJ2-5, with D perhaps matching TRBD2 (5 bases). Germline V CDR1 and CDR2: MGHRA, YSYEKL. V was cut by 0 bases and J by 2 bases, with 7 bases left in between. This CDR3 comprises 14 residues. The CDR3 nucleotides are TGCGCCAGCAGCCAAGAAGCGGTGCAAGAGACCCAGTACTTC. Amino acids: CASSQEAVQETQYF.

This chain links TRBV5-4 with TRBJ2-1, with D perhaps matching TRBD2 (6 bases). The CDR3 sequence is 17 residues long. V dropped 0 bases and J dropped 3 bases, with 16 bases sitting between them. CDR1 SGHNT and CDR2 YYREEE come from the germline V gene (reference sequence). This chain's CDR3 is CASSLERARGIYNEQFF. Written as DNA, the CDR3 is TGTGCCAGCAGCTTGGAACGGGCCCGGGGGATCTACAATGAGCAGTTCTTC.

This clone appeared a single time. V usage is TRBV10-2 and J usage is TRBJ2-2, with 9 bases fitting TRBD1. Trimming cost V 10 bases and J 8 bases; bases outside gene matches: 11. The CDR3 spans 14 residues. Per germline, CDR1 WSHSY and CDR2 SAAADI. This chain's CDR3 is CAIQRGTGKGELFF. The CDR3 DNA sequence: TGCGCCATCCAGAGGGGGACAGGGAAAGGGGAGCTGTTTTTT.

This chain links TRBV5-4 with TRBJ2-2; TRBD2 agrees at 12 bases. The germline CDR1 and CDR2 sequences are SGHNT and YYREEE (reference sequence). The CDR3 extends over 16 amino acids. Trimming cost V 4 bases and J 6 bases; bases outside gene matches: 7. For the CDR3, the DNA is TGTGCCAGCAGCCTGACTAGCGGGAGACTCGCCGGGGAGCTGTTTTTT. Amino acid sequence: CASSLTSGRLAGELFF.

V gene TRBV6-6 combines with J gene TRBJ2-3; 8 nucleotides line up with TRBD2. J was trimmed by 0 bases and V by 2 bases; bases with no gene match: 4. The V gene's germline CDR1 is MNHNY and CDR2 SVGAGI (reference sequence). There are 16 residues in the CDR3. This CDR3 reads CASSYGASGSTDTQYF. The DNA of the CDR3 is TGTGCCAGCAGTTACGGGGCTAGCGGGAGCACAGATACGCAGTATTTT.

This clone was found a few times. V gene TRBV11-3 combines with J gene TRBJ2-2, with D possibly called TRBD1 or TRBD2 (5 bases each). The CDR3 consists of 13 residues. Germline CDR1 is SGHNT and CDR2 is YENEEA. The germline V and J ends were trimmed by 5 bases and 6 bases, with 10 bases remaining between them. CDR3 sequence: CASSTRDPGELFF. DNA of the CDR3: TGTGCCAGCAGCACCCGGGACCCCGGGGAGCTGTTTTTT. The entire variable domain, with the rest obtained from reference TRBV11-3 and TRBJ2-2, is as follows: EAGVVQSPRYKIIEKKQPVAFWCNPISGHNTLYWYLQNLGQGPELLIRYENEEAVDDSQLPKDRFSAERLKGVDSTLKIQPAELGDSAVYLCASSTRDPGELFFGEGSRLTVL.

V usage is TRBV19 and J usage is TRBJ2-1; 7 positions agree with TRBD1. The V gene's germline CDR1 is LNHDA and CDR2 SQIVND (reference sequence). The CDR3 consists of 15 residues. The V gene end was trimmed by 6 bases and the J gene end by 2 bases; junction bases not matched to a gene: 7. CDR3 DNA: TGTGCCAGTAGATCGAGACAGGGCGCCTACAATGAGCAGTTCTTC. As protein: CASRSRQGAYNEQFF. The whole variable domain, filled in from reference TRBV19 and TRBJ2-1, reads DGGITQSPKYLFRKEGQNVTLSCEQNLNHDAMYWYRQDPGQGLRLIYYSQIVNDFQKGDIAEGYSVSREKKESFPLTVTSAQKNPTAFYLCASRSRQGAYNEQFFGPGTRLTVL.

The chain uses TRBV7-6 and TRBJ2-3; 14 nucleotides agree with TRBD2. Germline V gene lookup returns CDR1 SGHVS and CDR2 FNYEAQ. CDR3 length equals 14 residues. Trimming cost V 8 bases and J 5 bases; bases outside gene matches: 3. Here the CDR3 reads CASGTSGGGDTQYF. The CDR3 coding sequence is TGTGCCAGCGGGACTAGCGGGGGAGGAGATACGCAGTATTTT.

The chain is built from TRBV19 and TRBJ1-1; a weak D match, TRBD1 (6 bases). Trimming took off 2 bases at V and 4 bases at J, with 8 bases between the two ends. Germline CDR1 reads LNHDA; CDR2 reads SQIVND (reference sequence). The CDR3 runs 13 residues. Here the CDR3 reads CASSITGFTEAFF. The CDR3 region has the DNA TGTGCCAGTAGTATAACAGGGTTCACTGAAGCTTTCTTT.

The rearrangement links TRBV5-1 to TRBJ2-5; D is unresolved. V lost 5 bases and J lost 2, with 13 bases in between. This CDR3 has 14 amino acids. The germline gives CDR1 SGHRS, CDR2 YFSETQ. Here the CDR3 reads CASRPTPGQETQYF. Here the CDR3 DNA reads TGCGCCAGCAGGCCGACCCCCGGACAAGAGACCCAGTACTTC.

The V gene is TRBV7-9, the J gene TRBJ1-1, with D hard to call. Between the trimmed V and J ends, which lost 0 bases and 4 bases, there was a span of 3 bases. The length of the CDR3 is 12 residues. CDR1 is SEHNR and CDR2 is FQNEAQ in the germline V gene (reference sequence). The DNA for the CDR3 is TGTGCCAGCAGCTTAGCTCTCACTGAAGCTTTCTTT. Its protein product is CASSLALTEAFF.

The gene calls are TRBV21-1 and TRBJ2-6; the table's D call, TRBD1, has no DNA check behind it. TRBV21-1 is termed a pseudogene. The CDR3 has 19 amino acids. The CDR3 protein is CASSKEYRTGNSGANVLTF. CDR3 bases: TGTGCCAGCAGCAAAGAATATCGGACAGGGAACTCTGGGGCCAACGTCCTGACTTTC.

This clone is a singleton in its sample. The V call is TRBV11-1, the J call TRBJ2-3; 14 bases are a match to TRBD2. The CDR3 contains 17 residues. Per germline, CDR1 SGHAT and CDR2 FQDESV (reference sequence). With V trimmed by 5 bases and J by 4 bases, 8 bases remained unmatched. The CDR3 loop is CASSPRLAGGPSDTQYF. CDR3 nucleotides: TGTGCCAGCAGCCCAAGACTAGCGGGAGGGCCTTCAGATACGCAGTATTTT.

The V and J genes are TRBV27 and TRBJ1-6; no firm D call. The germline V and J ends were trimmed by 3 bases and 7 bases, with 28 bases remaining between them. The germline gives CDR1 MNHEY, CDR2 SMNVEV (reference sequence). The CDR3 sequence is 20 residues long. Written as DNA, the CDR3 is TGTGCCAGCAGTTTTTTCGGTGGTGTTGTTAGCCCACCCCCGAATTCACCCCTCCACTTT. Translated, it gives CASSFFGGVVSPPPNSPLHF.

The rearrangement joins TRBV4-2 to TRBJ1-1; a weak D match, TRBD1 (5 bases). This CDR3 has 16 amino acids. Trimming removed 4 bases from V and 3 bases from J, with 18 bases in between. Per germline, CDR1 LGHNA and CDR2 YNFKEQ. In DNA, the CDR3 is TGTGCCAGCAGCCGTATCCCAGGGATTGGATACACTGAAGCTTTCTTT. This translates into CASSRIPGIGYTEAFF.

This clone was detected a few times. The chain couples TRBV30 to TRBJ1-5; the D is unclear. From germline, CDR1 is GTSNPN and CDR2 SVGIG (reference sequence). This CDR3 comprises 13 residues. The germline V and J ends were trimmed by 1 base and 4 bases, with 8 bases remaining between them. The CDR3 DNA reads TGTGCCTGGAGTGGGCAGAAGAATCAGCCCCAGCATTTT. Translated: CAWSGQKNQPQHF.

The chain is built from TRBV9 and TRBJ2-2, with no clear D. The CDR3 contains 14 residues. Germline assignment: CDR1 SGDLS and CDR2 YYNGEE. V dropped 3 bases and J dropped 5 bases, with 11 bases sitting between them. CDR3 sequence: CASSAKTLTGELFF. The DNA for the CDR3 is TGTGCCAGCAGCGCGAAGACATTAACCGGGGAGCTGTTTTTT.

The rearrangement joins TRBV5-4 to TRBJ1-1, with 9 bases aligning to TRBD1. Germline V gene sequence: CDR1 SGHNT, CDR2 YYREEE (reference sequence). The CDR3 runs 15 residues. The trim removed 4 bases at V and 4 bases at J, leaving 8 bases unmatched. The CDR3 loop is CASSRTGVFSTEAFF. CDR3 DNA: TGTGCCAGCAGCCGGACAGGGGTGTTTAGCACTGAAGCTTTCTTT.

J is TRBJ1-5 and V is TRBV5-1, with 10 bases that match TRBD1. Germline-derived CDR1 and CDR2 are SGHRS and YFSETQ. The J segment lost 7 bases and the V segment lost 4 bases, leaving 2 bases of the junction unmatched. The CDR3 consists of 13 residues. The CDR3 nucleotides read TGCGCCAGCAGCCCGGGACAGGGGCAGCCCCAGCATTTT. Protein: CASSPGQGQPQHF.

The V call is TRBV4-2, the J call TRBJ2-1; 7 nucleotides align to TRBD2. The CDR3 has 15 residues. J was trimmed by 4 bases and V by 1 base; bases with no gene match: 4. The germline CDR1 and CDR2 sequences are LGHNA and YNFKEQ. The CDR3 nucleotides read TGTGCCAGCAGCCAAGGGAATAGCGGGTACAATGAGCAGTTCTTC. It is translated as CASSQGNSGYNEQFF.

To note about this clone: This sample also contains other DNA sequences that code for the same CDR3. The V call is TRBV4-3, the J call TRBJ2-1; TRBD2 matches 11 bases. With 0 bases clipped from V and 7 bases from J, the junction kept 8 bases outside the gene matches. Germline assignment: CDR1 LGHNA and CDR2 YSLEER. This CDR3 has 17 residues. Here the CDR3 DNA reads TGCGCCAGCAGCCAAGATCTACCTAGCGGGAGGCGGAATGAGCAGTTCTTC. Translated, it gives CASSQDLPSGRRNEQFF.

The chain uses TRBV4-2 and TRBJ2-1, with D perhaps matching TRBD1 or TRBD2 (5 bases each). V dropped 0 bases and J dropped 7 bases, with 10 bases sitting between them. Germline CDR1 reads LGHNA; CDR2 reads YNFKEQ. The CDR3 covers 14 residues. The CDR3 sequence is CASSQDSGLNEQFF. The DNA for the CDR3 is TGTGCCAGCAGCCAAGATTCGGGGCTTAATGAGCAGTTCTTC.